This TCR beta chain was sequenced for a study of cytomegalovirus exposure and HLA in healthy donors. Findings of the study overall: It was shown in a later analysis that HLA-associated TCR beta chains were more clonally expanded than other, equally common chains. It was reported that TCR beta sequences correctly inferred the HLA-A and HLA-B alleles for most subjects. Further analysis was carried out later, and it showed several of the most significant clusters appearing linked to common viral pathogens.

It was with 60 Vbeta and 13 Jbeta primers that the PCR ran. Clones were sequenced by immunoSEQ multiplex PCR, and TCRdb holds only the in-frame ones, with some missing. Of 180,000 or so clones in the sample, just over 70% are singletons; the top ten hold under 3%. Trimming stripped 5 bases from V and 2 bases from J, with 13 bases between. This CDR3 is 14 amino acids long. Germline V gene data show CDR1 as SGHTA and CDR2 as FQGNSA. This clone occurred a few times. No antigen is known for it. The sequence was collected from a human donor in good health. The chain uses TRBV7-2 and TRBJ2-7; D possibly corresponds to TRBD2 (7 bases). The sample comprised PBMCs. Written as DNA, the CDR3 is TGTGCCAGCAGCGGGGGGGCAGGGGCCTACGAGCAGTACTTC. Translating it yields CASSGGAGAYEQYF.